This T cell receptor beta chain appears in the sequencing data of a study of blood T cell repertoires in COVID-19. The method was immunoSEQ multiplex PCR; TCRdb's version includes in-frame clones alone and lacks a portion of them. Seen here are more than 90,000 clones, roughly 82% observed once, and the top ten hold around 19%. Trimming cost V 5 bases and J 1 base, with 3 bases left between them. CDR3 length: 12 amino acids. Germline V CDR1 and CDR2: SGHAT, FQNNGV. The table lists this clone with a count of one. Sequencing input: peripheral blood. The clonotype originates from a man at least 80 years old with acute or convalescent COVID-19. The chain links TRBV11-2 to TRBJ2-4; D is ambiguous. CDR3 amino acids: CASSLAKNIQYF. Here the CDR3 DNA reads TGTGCCAGCAGCCTTGCCAAAAACATTCAGTACTTC.